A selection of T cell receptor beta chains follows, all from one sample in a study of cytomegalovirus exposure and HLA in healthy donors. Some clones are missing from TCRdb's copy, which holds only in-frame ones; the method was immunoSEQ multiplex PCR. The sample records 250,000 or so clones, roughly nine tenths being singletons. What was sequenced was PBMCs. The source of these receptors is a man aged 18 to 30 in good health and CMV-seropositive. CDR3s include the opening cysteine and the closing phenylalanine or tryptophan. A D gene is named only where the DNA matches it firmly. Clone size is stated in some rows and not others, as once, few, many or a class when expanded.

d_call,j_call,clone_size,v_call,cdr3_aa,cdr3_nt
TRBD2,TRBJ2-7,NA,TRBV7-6,CASSFLAGVFNEQYF,TGTGCCAGCAGTTTTCTAGCGGGAGTATTTAACGAGCAGTACTTC
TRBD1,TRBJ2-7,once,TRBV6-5,CAISDRGGEQYF,TGTGCCATTTCGGACAGGGGCGGTGAGCAGTACTTC
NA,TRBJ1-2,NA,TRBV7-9,CASSLGPGELEGYTF,TGTGCCAGCAGCTTAGGGCCAGGGGAACTTGAAGGCTACACCTTC
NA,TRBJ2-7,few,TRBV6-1,CASSATGTASSYEQYF,TGTGCCAGCAGTGCCACCGGGACGGCTAGCTCCTACGAGCAGTACTTC
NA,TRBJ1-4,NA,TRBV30,CAWNRLRAEEKLFF,TGTGCCTGGAATCGTCTCAGGGCCGAGGAAAAACTGTTTTTT
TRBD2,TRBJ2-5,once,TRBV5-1,CASSPKPGWAGEETQYF,TGCGCCAGCAGCCCCAAACCCGGGTGGGCGGGGGAAGAGACCCAGTACTTC
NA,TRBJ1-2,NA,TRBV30,CAWMVLRGTNYGYTF,TGTGCCTGGATGGTGTTACGTGGGACCAACTATGGCTACACCTTC
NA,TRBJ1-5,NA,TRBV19,CASPPRGRGHQPQHF,TGTGCCAGCCCCCCTCGAGGGAGGGGACATCAGCCCCAGCATTTT
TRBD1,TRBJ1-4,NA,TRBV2,CASNTGGYEKLFF,TGTGCCAGCAATACAGGGGGCTATGAAAAACTGTTTTTT
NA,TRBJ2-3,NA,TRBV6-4,CASSDSQGHTDTQYF,TGTGCCAGCAGTGACTCGCAGGGGCACACAGATACGCAGTATTTT
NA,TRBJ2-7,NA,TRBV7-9,CASSSPRMELTYEQYF,TGTGCCAGCAGTTCCCCGCGTATGGAGTTAACCTACGAGCAGTACTTC
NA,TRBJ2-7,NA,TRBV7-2,CASSLALYSTISYEQYF,TGTGCCAGCAGCTTAGCCCTCTACAGTACCATCTCCTACGAGCAGTACTTC
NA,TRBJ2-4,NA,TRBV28,CASGPPGIQYF,TGTGCCAGCGGGCCACCGGGCATTCAGTACTTC
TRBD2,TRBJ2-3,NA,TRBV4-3,CASSPTSGWTGGADTQYF,TGCGCCAGCAGCCCCACCTCGGGGTGGACGGGAGGAGCGGATACGCAGTATTTT
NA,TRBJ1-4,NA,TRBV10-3,CAISWKFSFF,TGTGCCATATCCTGGAAGTTTTCGTTTTTT
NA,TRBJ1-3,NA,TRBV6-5,CASSYDGTARNTIYF,TGTGCCAGCAGTTACGATGGGACGGCGAGAAACACCATATATTTT
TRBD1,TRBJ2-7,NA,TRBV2,CASFFDRGDSYEQYF,TGTGCCAGCTTCTTTGACAGGGGGGATTCTTACGAGCAGTACTTC
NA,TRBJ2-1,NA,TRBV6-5,CASSYEASPFLNEQFF,TGTGCCAGCAGTTACGAGGCATCGCCCTTCCTCAATGAGCAGTTCTTC
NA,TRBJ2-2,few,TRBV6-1,CASNAANTGELFF,TGTGCCAGCAACGCGGCCAACACCGGGGAGCTGTTTTTT
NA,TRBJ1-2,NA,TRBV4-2,CASSSSIGRADGYTF,TGTGCCAGCAGCTCGTCCATAGGCAGGGCGGATGGCTACACCTTC
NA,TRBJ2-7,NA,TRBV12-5,CASGLVREPFAYEQYF,TGTGCTAGTGGTTTGGTACGGGAGCCCTTCGCCTACGAGCAGTACTTC
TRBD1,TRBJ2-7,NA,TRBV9,CASGQGSSYEQYF,TGTGCCAGTGGACAGGGGAGCTCCTACGAGCAGTACTTC
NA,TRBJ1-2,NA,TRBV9,CASSVGTRSNYGYTF,TGTGCCAGCAGCGTAGGGACCCGGAGTAACTATGGCTACACCTTC
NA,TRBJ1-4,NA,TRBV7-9,CASSHLGRLEKLFF,TGTGCCAGCAGCCACTTGGGCCGCCTTGAAAAACTGTTTTTT
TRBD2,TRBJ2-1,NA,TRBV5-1,CASSPAPREGLVEQFF,TGCGCCAGCAGCCCGGCCCCGCGGGAGGGCCTGGTTGAGCAGTTCTTC
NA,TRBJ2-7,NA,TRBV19,CASSMASAPGNHEQYF,TGTGCCAGTAGTATGGCCTCGGCGCCGGGTAACCACGAGCAGTACTTC
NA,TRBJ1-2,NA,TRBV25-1,CASSAGQLSNYGYTF,TGTGCCAGCAGTGCAGGACAGTTATCTAACTATGGCTACACCTTC
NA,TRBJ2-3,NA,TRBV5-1,CASRNRQFTDTQYF,TGCGCCAGCAGAAACAGACAGTTCACAGATACGCAGTATTTT